The sequence of this TCR beta chain was determined in a study of T cell responses to AZD1222 COVID-19 vaccine. This clone occurred a few times. The antigen is unknown. The table came from immunoSEQ multiplex PCR; TCRdb's copy has only in-frame clones and leaves some out. The sample includes over 150,000 clones, roughly 86% seen only once; the top ten take roughly 5.5%. Overall study findings and caveats: No repertoire was sampled before or during the peak T cell response, only after it.

This CDR3 region has 15 residues. Germline V gives CDR1 SGHTA, CDR2 FQGTGA. V lost 2 bases and J lost 2, with 11 bases in between. The gene calls are TRBV7-3 and TRBJ2-3; D not certain. The specimen was peripheral blood, collected on day 0 of AZD1222 vaccination. This receptor was identified in an adult in good health. CDR3 sequence: CASSLLAGSTDTQYF. The CDR3 DNA follows: TGTGCCAGCAGCTTACTGGCTGGTTCCACAGATACGCAGTATTTT.